The T cell receptor (beta chain) under discussion was sequenced for a study of cytomegalovirus exposure and HLA in healthy donors. Overall study: Approximately 83 million unique TCRs from HLA-typed donors were held in an early data release. Study-wide findings and caveats: According to an earlier analysis, most TCR beta V segments yielded productive rearrangements about 87% or about 30% of the time. In a later analysis, TCR beta V- and J-gene trimming showed a link to a missense DCLRE1C variant.

This CDR3 is 14 amino acids long. CDR1 and CDR2 from the germline V gene are SGHDT and YYEEEE. V dropped 0 bases and J dropped 6; count of bases not matched to a gene: 3. The primer mix had 60 Vbeta and 13 Jbeta primers. In the original workflow: In a later analysis, of 70 million to 85 million unique beta chains, around 9.9 million appeared in at least two donors. Profiling relied on immunoSEQ multiplex PCR, and the TCRdb table lists in-frame clones only, not all of them. V and J calls and clone size are copied from that table; D and trimming were computed from the DNA. This table holds more than 130,000 clones, roughly 78% found once. This clone has a handful of counts. Its antigen is not identified.

This sequence joins TRBV5-6 and TRBJ1-5; 7 bases fit TRBD1. This TCR came from a man aged 25 to 40 in good health and CMV-seronegative. The sample comprised PBMCs. CDR3 coding DNA: TGTGCCAGCAGCTTGGACAGGGGAGGTCAGCCCCAGCATTTT. The encoded protein is CASSLDRGGQPQHF. The full variable domain, completed using reference TRBV5-6 and TRBJ1-5, is DAGVTQSPTHLIKTRGQQVTLRCSPKSGHDTVSWYQQALGQGPQFIFQYYEEEERQRGNFPDRFSGHQFPNYSSELNVNALLLGDSALYLCASSLDRGGQPQHFGDGTRLSIL.